This TCR beta chain was profiled in a study of T-cell reconstitution after alpha-beta-depleted transplantation in children. During its preparation, the TCRbeta library received unique molecular identifiers. TCRdb reprocessed the PCR reads with MiXCR, giving one entry per CDR3 protein. The sample records some 200,000 distinct CDR3 sequences, 8% to 9.5% being singletons. This clonotype has at least ten counts. Deletions cut 3 bases from V and 7 bases from J, with 3 bases between. The CDR3 contains 11 residues. The chain links TRBV12-3 or TRBV12-4 to TRBJ1-4; D call uncertain. The TCR was taken from a human donor who donated a stem cell graft to a child with acute lymphoblastic leukemia. Sequences were derived from PBMCs from the stem cell graft donor, sampled from the stem cell graft. CDR3 sequence (DNA): TGTGCCAGCAGTTTCACTGAAAAACTGTTTTTT. Its protein is CASSFTEKLFF.